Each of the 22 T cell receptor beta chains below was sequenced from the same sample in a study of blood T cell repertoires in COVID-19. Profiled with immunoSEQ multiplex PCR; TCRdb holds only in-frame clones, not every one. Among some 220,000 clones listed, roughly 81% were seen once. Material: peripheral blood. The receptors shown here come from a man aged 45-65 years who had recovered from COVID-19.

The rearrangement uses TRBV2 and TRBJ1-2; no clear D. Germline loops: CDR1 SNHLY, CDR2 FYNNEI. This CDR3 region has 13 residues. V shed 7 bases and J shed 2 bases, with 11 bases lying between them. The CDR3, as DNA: TGTGCCAGCACCGGAGTCCTAAACTATGGCTACACCTTC. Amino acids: CASTGVLNYGYTF.

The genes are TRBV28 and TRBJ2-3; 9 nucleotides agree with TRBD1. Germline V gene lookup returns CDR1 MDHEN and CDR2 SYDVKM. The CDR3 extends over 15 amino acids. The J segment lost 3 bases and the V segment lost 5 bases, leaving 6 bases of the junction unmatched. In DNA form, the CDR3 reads TGTGCCAGCAGTGGGACAGGGTTGGGTACAGATACGCAGTATTTT. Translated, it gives CASSGTGLGTDTQYF.

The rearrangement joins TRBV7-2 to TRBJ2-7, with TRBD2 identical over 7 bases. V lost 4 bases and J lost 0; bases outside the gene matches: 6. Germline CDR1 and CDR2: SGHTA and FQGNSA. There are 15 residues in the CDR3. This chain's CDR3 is CASSWVGGSSYEQYF. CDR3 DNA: TGTGCCAGCAGCTGGGTCGGGGGGAGCTCCTACGAGCAGTACTTC.

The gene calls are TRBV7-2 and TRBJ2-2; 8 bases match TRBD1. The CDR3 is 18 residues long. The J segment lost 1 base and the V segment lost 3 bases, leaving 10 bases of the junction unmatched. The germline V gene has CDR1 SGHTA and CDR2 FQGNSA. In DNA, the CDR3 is TGTGCCAGCAGCTTGAGGGCAGGGGGCCAGAGGAACACCGGGGAGCTGTTTTTT. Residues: CASSLRAGGQRNTGELFF.

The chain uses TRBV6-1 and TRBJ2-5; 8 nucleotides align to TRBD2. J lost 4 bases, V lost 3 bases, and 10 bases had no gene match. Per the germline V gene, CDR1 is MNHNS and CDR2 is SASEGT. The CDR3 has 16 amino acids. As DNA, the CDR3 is TGTGCCAGCAGTGACGGGGGCGGGGGGAGCAGAGAGACCCAGTACTTC. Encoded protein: CASSDGGGGSRETQYF.

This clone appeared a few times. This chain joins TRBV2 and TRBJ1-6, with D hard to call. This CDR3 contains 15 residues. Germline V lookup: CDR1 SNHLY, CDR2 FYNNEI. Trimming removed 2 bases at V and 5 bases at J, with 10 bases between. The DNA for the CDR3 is TGTGCCAGCAGTGAATCCAACCTACATAATTCACCCCTCCACTTT. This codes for CASSESNLHNSPLHF.

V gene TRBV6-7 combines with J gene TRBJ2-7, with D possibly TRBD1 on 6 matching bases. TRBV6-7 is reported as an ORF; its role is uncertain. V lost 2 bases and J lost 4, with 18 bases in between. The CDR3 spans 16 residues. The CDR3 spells CASSYPDSQENYEQYF. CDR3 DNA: TGTGCCAGCAGTTACCCGGACAGCCAAGAGAATTACGAGCAGTACTTC.

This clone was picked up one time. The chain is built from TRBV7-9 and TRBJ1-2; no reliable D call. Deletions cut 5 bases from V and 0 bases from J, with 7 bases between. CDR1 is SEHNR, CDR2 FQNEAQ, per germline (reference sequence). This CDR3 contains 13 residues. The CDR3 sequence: CASSLPANYGYTF. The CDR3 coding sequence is TGTGCCAGCAGCCTCCCAGCTAACTATGGCTACACCTTC.

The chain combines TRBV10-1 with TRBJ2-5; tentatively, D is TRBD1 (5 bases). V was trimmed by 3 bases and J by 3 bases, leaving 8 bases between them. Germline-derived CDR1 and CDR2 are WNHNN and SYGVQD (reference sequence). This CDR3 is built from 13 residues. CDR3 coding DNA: TGCGCCAGCAGTGATTGGGGCGAAGAGACCCAGTACTTC. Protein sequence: CASSDWGEETQYF.

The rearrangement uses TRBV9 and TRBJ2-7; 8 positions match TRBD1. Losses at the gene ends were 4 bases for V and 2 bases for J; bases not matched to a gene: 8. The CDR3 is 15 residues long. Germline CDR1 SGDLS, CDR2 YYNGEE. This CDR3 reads CASSYAGTGAYEQYF. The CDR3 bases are TGTGCCAGCAGCTACGCCGGGACAGGAGCCTACGAGCAGTACTTC.

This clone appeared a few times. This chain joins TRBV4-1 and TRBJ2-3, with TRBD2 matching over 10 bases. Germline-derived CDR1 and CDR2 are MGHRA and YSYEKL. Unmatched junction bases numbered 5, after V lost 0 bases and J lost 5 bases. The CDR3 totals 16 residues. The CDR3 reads CASSQEAGGPGDTQYF. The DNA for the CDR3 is TGCGCCAGCAGCCAAGAAGCGGGAGGGCCGGGAGATACGCAGTATTTT.

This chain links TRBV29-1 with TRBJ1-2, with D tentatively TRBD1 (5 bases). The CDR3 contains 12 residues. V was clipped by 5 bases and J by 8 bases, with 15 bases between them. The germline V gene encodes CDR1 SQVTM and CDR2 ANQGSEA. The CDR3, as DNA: TGCAGCGTTACTGAGAGAAGGGGCGGCTACACCTTC. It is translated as CSVTERRGGYTF.

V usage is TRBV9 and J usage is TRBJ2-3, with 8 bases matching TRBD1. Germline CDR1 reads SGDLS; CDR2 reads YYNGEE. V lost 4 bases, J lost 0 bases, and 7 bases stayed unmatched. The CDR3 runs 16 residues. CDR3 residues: CASSPRTGLSTDTQYF. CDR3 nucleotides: TGTGCCAGCAGCCCTCGGACAGGGCTTAGCACAGATACGCAGTATTTT. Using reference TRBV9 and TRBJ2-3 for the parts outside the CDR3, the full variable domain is DSGVTQTPKHLITATGQRVTLRCSPRSGDLSVYWYQQSLDQGLQFLIQYYNGEERAKGNILERFSAQQFPDLHSELNLSSLELGDSALYFCASSPRTGLSTDTQYFGPGTRLTVL.

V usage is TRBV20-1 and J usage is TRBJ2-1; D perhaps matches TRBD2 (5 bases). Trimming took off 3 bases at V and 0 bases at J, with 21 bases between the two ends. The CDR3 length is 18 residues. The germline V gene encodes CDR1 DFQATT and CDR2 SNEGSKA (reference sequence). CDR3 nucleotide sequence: TGCAGTGCTAGTCCCATCGAAGTTAGCGTCAGCTCCTACAATGAGCAGTTCTTC. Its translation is CSASPIEVSVSSYNEQFF.

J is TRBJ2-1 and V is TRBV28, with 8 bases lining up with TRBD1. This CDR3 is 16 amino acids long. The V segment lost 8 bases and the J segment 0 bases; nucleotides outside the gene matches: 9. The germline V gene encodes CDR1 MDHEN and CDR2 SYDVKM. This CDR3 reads CASSAGGYGSYNEQFF. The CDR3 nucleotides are TGTGCCAGCTCCGCAGGGGGCTACGGCTCCTACAATGAGCAGTTCTTC.

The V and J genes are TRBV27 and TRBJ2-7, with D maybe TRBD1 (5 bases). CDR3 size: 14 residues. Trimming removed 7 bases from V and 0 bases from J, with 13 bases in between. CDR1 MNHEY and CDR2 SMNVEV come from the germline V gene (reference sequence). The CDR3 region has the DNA TGTGCCAGCAAAAGACAGTGGGACTCCTACGAGCAGTACTTC. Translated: CASKRQWDSYEQYF.

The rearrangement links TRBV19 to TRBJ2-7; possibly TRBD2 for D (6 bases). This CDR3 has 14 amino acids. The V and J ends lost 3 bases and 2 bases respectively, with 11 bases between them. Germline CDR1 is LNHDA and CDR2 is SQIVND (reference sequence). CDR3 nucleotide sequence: TGTGCCAGTAGTATGGAGGGCCTGGCCTACGAGCAGTACTTC. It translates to CASSMEGLAYEQYF.

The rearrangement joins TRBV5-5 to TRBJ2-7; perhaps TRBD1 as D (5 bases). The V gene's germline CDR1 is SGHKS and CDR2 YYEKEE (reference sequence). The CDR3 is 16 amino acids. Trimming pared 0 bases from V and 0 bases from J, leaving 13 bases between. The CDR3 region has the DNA TGTGCCAGCAGCTTGGCCCAGGGTTTCAGCTCCTACGAGCAGTACTTC. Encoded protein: CASSLAQGFSSYEQYF.

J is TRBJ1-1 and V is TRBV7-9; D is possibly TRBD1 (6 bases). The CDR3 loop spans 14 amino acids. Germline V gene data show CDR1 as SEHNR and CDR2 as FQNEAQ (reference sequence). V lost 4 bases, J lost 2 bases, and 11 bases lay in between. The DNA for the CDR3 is TGTGCCAGCAGCTCTAGGGGACACAACACTGAAGCTTTCTTT. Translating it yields CASSSRGHNTEAFF.

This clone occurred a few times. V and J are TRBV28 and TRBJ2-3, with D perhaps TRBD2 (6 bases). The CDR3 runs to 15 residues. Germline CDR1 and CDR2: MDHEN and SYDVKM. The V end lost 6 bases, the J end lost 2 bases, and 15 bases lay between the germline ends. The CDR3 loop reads CASSRTTPTTDTQYF. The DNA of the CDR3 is TGTGCCAGCAGCCGGACTACCCCAACCACAGATACGCAGTATTTT.

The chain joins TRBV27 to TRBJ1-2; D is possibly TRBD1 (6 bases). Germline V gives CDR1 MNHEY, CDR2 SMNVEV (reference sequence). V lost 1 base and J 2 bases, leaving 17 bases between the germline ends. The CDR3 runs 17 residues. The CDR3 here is CASSLYPRGQSNYGYTF. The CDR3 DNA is TGTGCCAGCAGTTTATACCCGCGTGGACAGAGCAACTATGGCTACACCTTC.

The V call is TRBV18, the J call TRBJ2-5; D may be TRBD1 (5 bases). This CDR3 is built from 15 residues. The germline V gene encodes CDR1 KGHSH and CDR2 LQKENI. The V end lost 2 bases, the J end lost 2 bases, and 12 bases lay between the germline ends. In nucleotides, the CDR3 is TGTGCCAGCTCACCAAGGTGGACACCACAAGAGACCCAGTACTTC. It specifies CASSPRWTPQETQYF.